The rows below give T cell receptor beta chains drawn from one sample of a study of cytomegalovirus exposure and HLA in healthy donors. TCRdb's copy holds only in-frame clones and misses some; the assay was immunoSEQ multiplex PCR. The repertoire holds under 150,000 clones, with roughly four fifths as singletons. Source material: PBMCs. The source of these receptors is a woman aged 50 to 60 in good health and CMV-seronegative. CDR3s include the opening cysteine and the closing phenylalanine or tryptophan. D genes are given only for firm matches. Some rows mark clone size as missing; the rest say once, few, many or name a class of expanded clone.

abundance,v_gene,j_gene,d_gene,CDR3aa,CDR3nt
once,TRBV4-3,TRBJ2-5,TRBD2,CASSQELLAGQYF,TGCGCCAGCAGCCAAGAACTACTAGCGGGACAGTACTTC
-,TRBV5-4,TRBJ2-1,TRBD1,CASSFDRGGGDNEQFF,TGTGCCAGCAGCTTTGACAGGGGGGGCGGGGACAATGAGCAGTTCTTC
few,TRBV28,TRBJ1-5,-,CASSPDSSNQPQHF,TGTGCCAGCAGTCCTGACAGTAGCAATCAGCCCCAGCATTTT
-,TRBV19,TRBJ2-5,TRBD2,CASRPLGGGQETQYF,TGTGCCAGCCGCCCCCTCGGCGGGGGTCAAGAGACCCAGTACTTC
-,TRBV6-1,TRBJ1-1,TRBD1,CASSRGQGWFTEAFF,TGTGCCAGCAGTCGGGGACAGGGGTGGTTCACTGAAGCTTTCTTT
-,TRBV6-4,TRBJ2-3,TRBD2,CASSTLAGRTDTQYF,TGTGCCAGCAGTACCCTAGCGGGCCGCACAGATACGCAGTATTTT
-,TRBV7-7,TRBJ2-5,-,CASSLIAGTQETQYF,TGTGCTAGCAGCTTAATCGCCGGGACACAAGAGACCCAGTACTTC
-,TRBV19,TRBJ1-5,-,CASSIPSRLNQPQHF,TGTGCCAGTAGTATACCGTCCAGGCTAAATCAGCCCCAGCATTTT
few,TRBV4-3,TRBJ2-7,TRBD2,CASSQDMGSGSRAGHEQYF,TGCGCCAGCAGCCAAGACATGGGCAGCGGGAGTAGGGCGGGCCACGAGCAGTACTTC
few,TRBV5-6,TRBJ2-3,TRBD2,CASSLEGLAGAWDTDTQYF,TGTGCCAGCAGCTTGGAGGGACTAGCGGGAGCGTGGGACACAGATACGCAGTATTTT
once,TRBV21-1,TRBJ2-1,-,CASSGTDRHRGGSYNEQFF,TGTGCCAGCAGCGGGACGGACAGGCACCGGGGAGGTTCCTACAATGAGCAGTTCTTC
-,TRBV4-2,TRBJ2-3,-,CASSPRGSTDTQYF,TGTGCCAGCAGCCCTCGAGGTAGCACAGATACGCAGTATTTT
-,TRBV4-2,TRBJ2-5,TRBD2,CASSQGGGKPKETQYF,TGTGCCAGCAGCCAAGGCGGGGGTAAACCTAAAGAGACCCAGTACTTC
few,TRBV7-2,TRBJ2-7,-,CASSLNWPSDEQYF,TGTGCCAGCAGCTTAAATTGGCCGTCCGACGAGCAGTACTTC
once,TRBV30,TRBJ2-7,TRBD1,CAWTTGSLYEQYF,TGTGCCTGGACGACAGGGTCTCTCTACGAGCAGTACTTC